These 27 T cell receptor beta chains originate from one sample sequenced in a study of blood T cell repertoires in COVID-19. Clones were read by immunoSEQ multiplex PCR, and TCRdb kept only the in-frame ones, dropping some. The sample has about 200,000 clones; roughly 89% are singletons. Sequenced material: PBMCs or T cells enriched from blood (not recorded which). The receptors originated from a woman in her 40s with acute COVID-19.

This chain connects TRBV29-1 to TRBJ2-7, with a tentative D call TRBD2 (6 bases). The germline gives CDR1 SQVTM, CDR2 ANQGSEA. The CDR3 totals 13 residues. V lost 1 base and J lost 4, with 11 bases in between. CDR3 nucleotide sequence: TGCAGCGTTGAAGGGAGGGAGGAGTACGAGCAGTACTTC. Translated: CSVEGREEYEQYF.

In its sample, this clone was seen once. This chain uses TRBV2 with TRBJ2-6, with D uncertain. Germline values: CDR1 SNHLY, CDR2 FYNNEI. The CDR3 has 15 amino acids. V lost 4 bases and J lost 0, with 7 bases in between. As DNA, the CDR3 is TGTGCCAGCAGTGTAGCCCTCTCTGGGGCCAACGTCCTGACTTTC. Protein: CASSVALSGANVLTF.

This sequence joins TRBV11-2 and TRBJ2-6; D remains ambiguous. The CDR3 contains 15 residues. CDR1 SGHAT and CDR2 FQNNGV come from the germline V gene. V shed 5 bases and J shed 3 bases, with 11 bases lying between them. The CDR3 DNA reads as TGTGCCAGCAGCCCCCGACAAGGTGGGGCCAACGTCCTGACTTTC. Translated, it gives CASSPRQGGANVLTF.

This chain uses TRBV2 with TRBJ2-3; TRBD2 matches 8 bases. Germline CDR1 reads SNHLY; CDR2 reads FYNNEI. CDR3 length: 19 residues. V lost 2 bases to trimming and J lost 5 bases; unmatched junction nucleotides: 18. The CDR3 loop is CASSEYAPPRSGGRDTQYF. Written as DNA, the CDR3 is TGTGCCAGCAGTGAATACGCCCCTCCGAGGAGCGGGGGCCGAGATACGCAGTATTTT.

The CDR3 DNA reads TGTGCCAGTAGTATTCGCCTAGCGGGGGGCGAGCAGTACTTC. This translates into CASSIRLAGGEQYF. The chain uses TRBV19 and TRBJ2-7; 11 nucleotides match TRBD2. The CDR3 is 14 residues long. Germline V lookup: CDR1 LNHDA, CDR2 SQIVND (reference sequence). The V and J ends lost 3 bases and 6 bases, in that order; junction bases with no gene match: 4.

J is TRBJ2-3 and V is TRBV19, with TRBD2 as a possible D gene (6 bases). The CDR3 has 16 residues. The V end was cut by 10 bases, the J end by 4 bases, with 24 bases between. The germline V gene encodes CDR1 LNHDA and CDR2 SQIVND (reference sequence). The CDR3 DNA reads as TGTGCCACCGGATCCGGGGGTAAGGTAGGCGCAGATACGCAGTATTTT. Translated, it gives CATGSGGKVGADTQYF.

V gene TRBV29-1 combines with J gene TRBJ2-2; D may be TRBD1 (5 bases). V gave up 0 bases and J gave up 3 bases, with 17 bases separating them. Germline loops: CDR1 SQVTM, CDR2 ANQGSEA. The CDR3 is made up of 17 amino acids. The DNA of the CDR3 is TGCAGCGTTGAAGATCAAGGTCTAGGGGTCGACACCGGGGAGCTGTTTTTT. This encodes CSVEDQGLGVDTGELFF.

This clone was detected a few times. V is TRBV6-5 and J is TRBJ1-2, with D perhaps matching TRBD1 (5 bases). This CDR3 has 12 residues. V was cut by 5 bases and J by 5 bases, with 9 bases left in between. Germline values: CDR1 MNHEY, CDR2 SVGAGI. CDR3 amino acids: CASSPDSYGYTF. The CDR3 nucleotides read TGTGCCAGCAGTCCCGACAGTTATGGCTACACCTTC.

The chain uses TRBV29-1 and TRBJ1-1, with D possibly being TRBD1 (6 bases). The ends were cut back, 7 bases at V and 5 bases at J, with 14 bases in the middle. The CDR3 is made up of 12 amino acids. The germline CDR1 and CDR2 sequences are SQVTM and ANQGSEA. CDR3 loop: CSAGGLRTEAFF. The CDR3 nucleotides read TGCAGCGCCGGGGGGCTGAGGACTGAAGCTTTCTTT.

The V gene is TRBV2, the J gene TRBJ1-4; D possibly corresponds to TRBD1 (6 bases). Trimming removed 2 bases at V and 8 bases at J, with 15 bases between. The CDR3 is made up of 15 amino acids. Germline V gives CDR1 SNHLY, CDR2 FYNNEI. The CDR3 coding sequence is TGTGCCAGCAGTGAAATCGGGGGGCGCGGGGAAAAACTGTTTTTT. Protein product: CASSEIGGRGEKLFF.

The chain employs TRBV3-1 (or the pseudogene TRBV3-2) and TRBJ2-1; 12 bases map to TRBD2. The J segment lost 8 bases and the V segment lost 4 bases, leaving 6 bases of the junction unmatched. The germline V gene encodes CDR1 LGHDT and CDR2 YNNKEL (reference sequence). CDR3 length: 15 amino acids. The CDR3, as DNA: TGTGCCAGCAGCCCTCTAGCGGGAGGGGGGTATGAGCAGTTCTTC. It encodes CASSPLAGGGYEQFF.

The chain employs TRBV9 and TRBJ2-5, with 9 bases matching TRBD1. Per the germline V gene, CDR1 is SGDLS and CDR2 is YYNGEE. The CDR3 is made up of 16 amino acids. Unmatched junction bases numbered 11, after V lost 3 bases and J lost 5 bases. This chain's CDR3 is CASSAKGTGRSETQYF. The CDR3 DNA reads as TGTGCCAGCAGCGCAAAAGGGACAGGGAGGTCGGAGACCCAGTACTTC.

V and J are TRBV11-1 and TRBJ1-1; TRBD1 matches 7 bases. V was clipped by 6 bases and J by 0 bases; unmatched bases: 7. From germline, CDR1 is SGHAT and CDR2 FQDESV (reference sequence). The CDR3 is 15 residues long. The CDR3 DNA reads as TGTGCCAGCAGATGGACAGGACCGGTGAACACTGAAGCTTTCTTT. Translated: CASRWTGPVNTEAFF.

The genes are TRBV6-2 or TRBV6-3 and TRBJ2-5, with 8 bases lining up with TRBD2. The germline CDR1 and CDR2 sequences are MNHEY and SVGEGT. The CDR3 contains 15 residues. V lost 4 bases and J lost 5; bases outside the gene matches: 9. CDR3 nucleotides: TGTGCCAGCAGTTCTCAAGCGGGAGTAGGGGAGACCCAGTACTTC. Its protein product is CASSSQAGVGETQYF.

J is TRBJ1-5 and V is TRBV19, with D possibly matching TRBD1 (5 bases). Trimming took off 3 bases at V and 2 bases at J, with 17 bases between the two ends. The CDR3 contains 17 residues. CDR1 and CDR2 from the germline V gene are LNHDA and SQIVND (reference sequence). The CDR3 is CASSMLRADGGNQPQHF. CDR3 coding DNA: TGTGCCAGTAGTATGCTCAGGGCCGATGGTGGCAATCAGCCCCAGCATTTT.

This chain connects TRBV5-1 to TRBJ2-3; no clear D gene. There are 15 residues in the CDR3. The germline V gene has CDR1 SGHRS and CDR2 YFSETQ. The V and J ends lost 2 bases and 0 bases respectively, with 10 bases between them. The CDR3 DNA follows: TGCGCCAGCAGCTTACTCACCTCTAGCACAGATACGCAGTATTTT. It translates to CASSLLTSSTDTQYF.

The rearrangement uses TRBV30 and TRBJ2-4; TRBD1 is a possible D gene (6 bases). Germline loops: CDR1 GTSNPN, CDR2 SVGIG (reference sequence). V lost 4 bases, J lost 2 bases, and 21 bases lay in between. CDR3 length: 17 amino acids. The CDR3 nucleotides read TGTGCCTGGAATAGGCAGGGGCGCGCGCTACCCAAAAACATTCAGTACTTC. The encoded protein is CAWNRQGRALPKNIQYF. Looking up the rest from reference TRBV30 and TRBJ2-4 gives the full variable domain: SQTIHQWPATLVQPVGSPLSLECTVEGTSNPNLYWYRQAAGRGLQLLFYSVGIGQISSEVPQNLSASRPQDRQFILSSKKLLLSDSGFYLCAWNRQGRALPKNIQYFGAGTRLSVL.

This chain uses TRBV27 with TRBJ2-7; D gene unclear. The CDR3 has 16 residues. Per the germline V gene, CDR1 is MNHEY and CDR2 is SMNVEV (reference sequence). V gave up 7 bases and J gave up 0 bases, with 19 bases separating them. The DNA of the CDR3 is TGTGCCAGCAAAGTGGCTGCAGGTCCAGGCTCCTACGAGCAGTACTTC. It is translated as CASKVAAGPGSYEQYF.

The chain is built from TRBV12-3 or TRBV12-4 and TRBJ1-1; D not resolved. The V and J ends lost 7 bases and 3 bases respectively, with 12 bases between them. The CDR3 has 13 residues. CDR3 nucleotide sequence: TGTGCCAGCACCCTTATCGGGGACACTGAAGCTTTCTTT. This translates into CASTLIGDTEAFF.

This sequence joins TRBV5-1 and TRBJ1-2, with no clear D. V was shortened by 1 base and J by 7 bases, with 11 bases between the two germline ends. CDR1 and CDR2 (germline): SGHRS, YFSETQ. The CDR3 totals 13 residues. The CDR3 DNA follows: TGCGCCAGCAGCTTGCCAGGCGTAGGTGGCTACACCTTC. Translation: CASSLPGVGGYTF.

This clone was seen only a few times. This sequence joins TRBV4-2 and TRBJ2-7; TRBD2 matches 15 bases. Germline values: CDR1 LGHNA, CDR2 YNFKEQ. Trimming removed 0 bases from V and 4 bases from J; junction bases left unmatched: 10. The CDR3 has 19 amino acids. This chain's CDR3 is CASSQDRTSGGAWVYEQYF. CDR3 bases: TGTGCCAGCAGCCAAGATCGGACTAGCGGGGGGGCCTGGGTTTACGAGCAGTACTTC.

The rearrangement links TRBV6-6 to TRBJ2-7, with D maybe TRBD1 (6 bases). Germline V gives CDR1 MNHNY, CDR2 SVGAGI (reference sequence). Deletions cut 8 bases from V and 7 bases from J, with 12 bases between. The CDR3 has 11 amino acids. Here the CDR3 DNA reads TGTGCCAGCGGCCGGGACATAGAGCAGTACTTC. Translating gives CASGRDIEQYF.

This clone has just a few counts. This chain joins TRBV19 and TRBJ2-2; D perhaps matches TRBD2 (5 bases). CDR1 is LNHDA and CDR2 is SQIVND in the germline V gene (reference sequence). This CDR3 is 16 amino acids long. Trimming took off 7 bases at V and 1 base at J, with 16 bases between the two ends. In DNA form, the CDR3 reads TGTGCCAGTATTCAATCGGGAACGCGGAACACCGGGGAGCTGTTTTTT. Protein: CASIQSGTRNTGELFF.

CDR3 sequence (DNA): TGTGCCAGCAGCGCAGGGGGCGGGACCCCCAGCACAGATACGCAGTATTTT. Its translation is CASSAGGGTPSTDTQYF. The V call is TRBV9, the J call TRBJ2-3, with TRBD1 identical over 8 bases. Germline CDR1 SGDLS, CDR2 YYNGEE. This CDR3 is 17 amino acids long. The V gene end was trimmed by 3 bases and the J gene end by 0 bases; junction bases not matched to a gene: 9.

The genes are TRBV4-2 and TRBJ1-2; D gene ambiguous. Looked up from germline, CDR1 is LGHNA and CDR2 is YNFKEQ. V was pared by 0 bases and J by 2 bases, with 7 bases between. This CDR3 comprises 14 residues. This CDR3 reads CASSQDSGNYGYTF. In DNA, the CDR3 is TGTGCCAGCAGCCAAGATTCGGGGAACTATGGCTACACCTTC.

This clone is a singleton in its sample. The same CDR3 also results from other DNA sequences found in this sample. The CDR3 is CASSLGQGVGYEQYF. CDR3 in DNA: TGTGCCAGCAGTTTGGGACAGGGGGTGGGCTACGAGCAGTACTTC. The chain employs TRBV27 and TRBJ2-7; 11 positions match TRBD1. Germline loops: CDR1 MNHEY, CDR2 SMNVEV (reference sequence). The ends lost 3 bases at V and 3 bases at J; junction bases unmatched: 4. The CDR3 sequence is 15 residues long.

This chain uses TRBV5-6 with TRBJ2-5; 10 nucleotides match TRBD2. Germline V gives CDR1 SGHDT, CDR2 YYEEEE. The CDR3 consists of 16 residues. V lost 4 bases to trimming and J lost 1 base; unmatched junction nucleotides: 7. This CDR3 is CASSPGLAELQETQYF. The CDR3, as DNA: TGTGCCAGCAGCCCAGGACTAGCGGAACTCCAAGAGACCCAGTACTTC.